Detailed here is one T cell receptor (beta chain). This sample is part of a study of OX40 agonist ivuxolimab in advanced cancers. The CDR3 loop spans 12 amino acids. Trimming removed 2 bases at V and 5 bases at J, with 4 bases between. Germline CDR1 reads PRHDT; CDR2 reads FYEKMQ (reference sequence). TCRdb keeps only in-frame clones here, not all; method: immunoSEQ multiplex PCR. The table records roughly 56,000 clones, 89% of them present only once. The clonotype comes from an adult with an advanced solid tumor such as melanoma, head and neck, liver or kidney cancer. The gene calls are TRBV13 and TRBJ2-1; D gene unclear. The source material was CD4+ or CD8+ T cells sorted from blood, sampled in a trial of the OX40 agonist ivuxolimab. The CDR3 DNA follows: TGTGCCAGCAGCTTAACGAACAATGAGCAGTTCTTC. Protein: CASSLTNNEQFF.